This T cell receptor (beta chain) was sequenced during a study of blood T cells in healthy people across ages. In the study overall: Capture via template switching afforded approximately one barcoded beta molecule per two T cells.

This clonotype was counted a few times. With a J-beta primer mix and a sample-barcoded 5' primer, a second PCR ran roughly 6 to 11 cycles. Each CDR3 protein is one row after TCRdb ran MiXCR on the 5' RACE reads. The sample has 750,000 to 1,000,000 distinct CDR3 sequences, almost 30% seen once. Germline V CDR1 and CDR2: SGHRS, YFSETQ. The CDR3 is made up of 14 amino acids. J lost 8 bases, V lost 3 bases, and 4 bases had no gene match. Approximately 10 milliliters was the volume of peripheral blood drawn from each donor. A further study also used this sample, focusing on T cells of mothers and their children.

The chain uses TRBV5-1 and TRBJ1-6; 8 positions agree with TRBD1. The sequenced material came from blood. The receptor comes from a woman aged 40 to 50 in good health. CDR3: CASSSQGQDSPLHF. Here the CDR3 DNA reads TGCGCCAGCAGCTCGCAGGGACAGGATTCACCCCTCCACTTT.